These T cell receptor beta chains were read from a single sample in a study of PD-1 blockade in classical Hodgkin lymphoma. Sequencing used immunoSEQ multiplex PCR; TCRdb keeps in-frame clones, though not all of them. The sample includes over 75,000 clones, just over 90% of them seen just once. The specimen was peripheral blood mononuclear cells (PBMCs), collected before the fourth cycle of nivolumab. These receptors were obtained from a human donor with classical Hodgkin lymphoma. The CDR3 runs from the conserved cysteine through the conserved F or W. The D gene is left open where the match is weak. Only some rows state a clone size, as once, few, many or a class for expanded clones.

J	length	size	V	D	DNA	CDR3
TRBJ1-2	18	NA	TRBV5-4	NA	TGTGCCAGCAGCTTGTCTCTCCAGGTGAGGGGTCGAGACTATGGCTACACCTTC	CASSLSLQVRGRDYGYTF
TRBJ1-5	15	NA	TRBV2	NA	TGTGCCAGCAGAGCCGTACGGGGCAGCAATCAGCCCCAGCATTTT	CASRAVRGSNQPQHF
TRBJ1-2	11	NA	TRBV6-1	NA	TGTGCCAGCAGTGAAAATTTCGAAATCACCTTC	CASSENFEITF
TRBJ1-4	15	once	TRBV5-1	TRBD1	TGCGCCAGCAGCTTGTGGGGACAGGCTAATGAAAAACTGTTTTTT	CASSLWGQANEKLFF
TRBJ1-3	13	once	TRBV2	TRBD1	TGTGCCAGCAGTCAACAGGGGAGGAACACCATATATTTT	CASSQQGRNTIYF
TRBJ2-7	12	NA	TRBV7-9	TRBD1	TGTGCCAGCAGCTTCGGACAGGACGAGCAGTACTTC	CASSFGQDEQYF
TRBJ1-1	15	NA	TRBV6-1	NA	TGTGCCAGCAGTGACGGTGGAGGGCAGGTAACTGAAGCTTTCTTT	CASSDGGGQVTEAFF
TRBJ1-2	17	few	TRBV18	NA	TGTGCCAGCTCACCACCAAAAATGGGGGGCTCAGGCTATGGCTACACCTTC	CASSPPKMGGSGYGYTF
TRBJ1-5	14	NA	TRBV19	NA	TGTGCCAGTAGTACTCATCTCAGAGATCAGCCCCAGCATTTT	CASSTHLRDQPQHF
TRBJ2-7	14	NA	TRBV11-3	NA	TGTGCCAGCAGCTTAGTGGGGCAGGGCCACGAGCAGTACTTC	CASSLVGQGHEQYF
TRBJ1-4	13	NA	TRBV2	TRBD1	TGTGCCAGCGAGGGGGCGACTAATGAAAAACTGTTTTTT	CASEGATNEKLFF
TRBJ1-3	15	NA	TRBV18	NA	TGTGCCAGCTCACCAATTCCCCCGGCTGGAAACACCATATATTTT	CASSPIPPAGNTIYF
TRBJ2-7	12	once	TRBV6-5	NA	TGTGCCAGCAGTCCGACAGGCTACGAGCAGTACTTC	CASSPTGYEQYF
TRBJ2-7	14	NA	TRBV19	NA	TGTGCCAGTAGCCCTGCCAGGGGCGGTTACGAGCAGTACTTC	CASSPARGGYEQYF
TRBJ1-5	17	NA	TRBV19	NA	TGTGCCAGTAGTATATTAGAGGGGCGGGTAAGCAATCAGCCCCAGCATTTT	CASSILEGRVSNQPQHF
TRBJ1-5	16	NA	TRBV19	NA	TGTGCCAGTAGTATTGGGACACGGAGTTCCAATCAGCCCCAGCATTTT	CASSIGTRSSNQPQHF
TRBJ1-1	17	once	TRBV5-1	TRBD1	TGCGCCAGCAGCTCGCGGACAGGAGCCAACATGAACACTGAAGCTTTCTTT	CASSSRTGANMNTEAFF
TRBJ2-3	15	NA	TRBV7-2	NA	TGTGCCAGCAGCTCACGCGGCGGGCGAGAGAGGACGCAGTATTTT	CASSSRGGRERTQYF